Listed below are T cell receptor beta chains from one sample, sequenced in a study of beta chain features in type 1 diabetes. The assay was immunoSEQ multiplex PCR, and TCRdb's table has in-frame clones only and misses some. In the table there are 900,000 or so clones, about 17% of which are singletons. The sequencing input was naive CD4+ T cells from blood. These receptors were collected from a young woman in good health. Each CDR3 is given with its conserved first and last residue. A D gene is named only where the DNA matches it firmly. Clone size is stated in some rows and not others, as once, few, many or a class when expanded.

D	size	V	J	DNA	CDR3
TRBD2	.	TRBV11-2	TRBJ2-5	TGTGCCAGCCGCCTTGGGGGGGGGCAAGAGACCCAGTACTTC	CASRLGGGQETQYF
.	.	TRBV28	TRBJ2-7	TGTGCCAGCAGCAAACCGGGACTCGAATTTTACGAGCAGTACTTC	CASSKPGLEFYEQYF
.	.	TRBV9	TRBJ2-1	TGTGCCAGCAGCCGGGATTACTACAATGAGCAGTTCTTC	CASSRDYYNEQFF
.	.	TRBV4-1	TRBJ1-2	TGCGCCAGCGCTTCCCCTGGGACTCTCGGTGGCTACACCTTC	CASASPGTLGGYTF
TRBD2	few	TRBV7-9	TRBJ2-7	TGTGCCAGCAGCTTTAGCGGGGCCTACGAGCAGTACTTC	CASSFSGAYEQYF
TRBD1	.	TRBV5-1	TRBJ1-2	TGCGCCAGCAGCAACCGCCACAGGGGGCACGAGGACTACACCTTC	CASSNRHRGHEDYTF
TRBD2	few	TRBV19	TRBJ2-1	TGTGCCAGTATTTCAGCGGGAGGTAATGAGCAGTTCTTC	CASISAGGNEQFF
.	few	TRBV25-1	TRBJ1-5	TGTGCCAGCAGTGAATGGCAGGGACAGCCCCAGCATTTT	CASSEWQGQPQHF
TRBD1	.	TRBV15	TRBJ2-1	TGTGCCACCAGCAGAGGCGTACAGGGGGCGCTTAATGAGCAGTTCTTC	CATSRGVQGALNEQFF
.	few	TRBV2	TRBJ2-1	TGTGCCAGCAGCCCCAGACGGGGACAAAGCAATGAGCAGTTCTTC	CASSPRRGQSNEQFF
TRBD1	.	TRBV11-3	TRBJ1-1	TGTGCCAGCAGCCTGACAGGGAAGGATGAAGCTTTCTTT	CASSLTGKDEAFF
.	few	TRBV18	TRBJ1-5	TGTGCCAGCTCACAACAGGACTCGAACAATCAGCCCCAGCATTTT	CASSQQDSNNQPQHF
.	.	TRBV7-9	TRBJ2-1	TGTGCCAGCAGCTTAGGGGCTACCCAGTACAATGAGCAGTTCTTC	CASSLGATQYNEQFF
.	few	TRBV9	TRBJ2-1	TGTGCCAGCAGCGTAGTTGCAGGGATGACGCCGGAGCAGTTCTTC	CASSVVAGMTPEQFF
.	.	TRBV7-9	TRBJ1-1	TGTGCCAGCAGCTTAATCAACTTGAACACTGAAGCTTTCTTT	CASSLINLNTEAFF
.	few	TRBV5-1	TRBJ2-5	TGCGCCAGCAGCAGGGCGGATAAAGAGACCCAGTACTTC	CASSRADKETQYF
TRBD1	few	TRBV11-2	TRBJ1-5	TGTGCCAGCAGCCGTGCCACAGGGGGTCGGTGGCAGCCCCAGCATTTT	CASSRATGGRWQPQHF
.	.	TRBV18	TRBJ2-7	TGTGCCAGCTCACCTAACCTACAACTTTCAGGGAGACACGACGAGCAGTACTTC	CASSPNLQLSGRHDEQYF
TRBD1	.	TRBV5-1	TRBJ2-5	TGCGCCAGCAGCTTTTCAGGGGGCGAGATAGAGACCCAGTACTTC	CASSFSGGEIETQYF
.	.	TRBV19	TRBJ1-2	TGTGCCTCGGGGCTTGATGGCTACACCTTC	CASGLDGYTF
TRBD1	.	TRBV6-6	TRBJ2-7	TGTGCCAGCCGCAACAGGGGTTTAAACGAGCAGTACTTC	CASRNRGLNEQYF
.	few	TRBV7-8	TRBJ2-1	TGTGCCAGCAGCTTAGCTAGCCGGTACAGAGACAATGAGCAGTTCTTC	CASSLASRYRDNEQFF
.	.	TRBV7-2	TRBJ1-5	TGTGCCAGCAGCTTAGGGACCGCTCAGCCCCAGCATTTT	CASSLGTAQPQHF
.	many	TRBV10-3	TRBJ2-1	TGTGCCATCAGTTGGGACGACGACAATGAGCAGTTCTTC	CAISWDDDNEQFF
TRBD1	.	TRBV25-1	TRBJ1-4	TGTGCCAGCAGTGAGTTTTTGGGACAGCCCGTTGAAAAACTGTTTTTT	CASSEFLGQPVEKLFF
.	few	TRBV29-1	TRBJ2-3	TGCAGCGTGGAACGTTCAGGGTTTACGCAGTATTTT	CSVERSGFTQYF
.	.	TRBV18	TRBJ1-2	TGTGCCAGCCGAGGGGAGGGCGGCTATGGCTACACCTTC	CASRGEGGYGYTF
.	.	TRBV29-1	TRBJ2-7	TGCAGCGTTTCATCTGGGGCCACCCGCTACGAGCAGTACTTC	CSVSSGATRYEQYF